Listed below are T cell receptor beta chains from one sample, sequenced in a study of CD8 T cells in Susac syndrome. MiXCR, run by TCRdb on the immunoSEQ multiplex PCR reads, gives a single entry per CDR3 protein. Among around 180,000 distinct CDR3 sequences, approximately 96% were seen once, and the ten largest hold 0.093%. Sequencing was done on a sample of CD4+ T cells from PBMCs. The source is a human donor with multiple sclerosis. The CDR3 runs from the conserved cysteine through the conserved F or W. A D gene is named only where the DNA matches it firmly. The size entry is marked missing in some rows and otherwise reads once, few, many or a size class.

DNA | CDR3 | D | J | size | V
TGTGCCTGGAGTGGAAAACCGAATGAGCAGTTCTTC | CAWSGKPNEQFF | NA | TRBJ2-1 | once | TRBV30
TGCGCCAGCAGCTTGGTGCGCGGGGGCGCGACAGATACGCAGTATTTT | CASSLVRGGATDTQYF | NA | TRBJ2-3 | NA | TRBV5-1
TGCAGTGCTAGACTCCCAGGACTAAGCTCCTATAATTCACCCCTCCACTTT | CSARLPGLSSYNSPLHF | NA | TRBJ1-6 | NA | TRBV20-1
TGCAGTGCTAGAGGCCGTAGGAGCGGGGGGGCGGATACGCAGTATTTT | CSARGRRSGGADTQYF | TRBD2 | TRBJ2-3 | once | TRBV20-1
TGCAGTGCTACTCAGTACAATGAGCAGTTCTTC | CSATQYNEQFF | NA | TRBJ2-1 | NA | TRBV20-1
TGTGCCATCAGTGAGTCCTTCGAGGGGGGAGAGCAGTTCTTC | CAISESFEGGEQFF | NA | TRBJ2-1 | once | TRBV10-3
TGTGCCAGCAGCTTAGGAGTCAGTTCCAATGAGCAGTTCTTC | CASSLGVSSNEQFF | NA | TRBJ2-1 | once | TRBV7-2
TGTGCCAGCAGCCGAGGGGGGGGACCTCATATCAATGAGCAGTTCTTC | CASSRGGGPHINEQFF | NA | TRBJ2-1 | NA | TRBV5-4
TGCGCCAGCCGACGACAGGGGGCCCACGAGCAGTACTTC | CASRRQGAHEQYF | TRBD1 | TRBJ2-7 | NA | TRBV5-1
TGTGCCAGCAGCCCCCAACCGGGACAGGGTATCTACGAGCAGTACTTC | CASSPQPGQGIYEQYF | TRBD1 | TRBJ2-7 | once | TRBV14
TGTGCCAGCTCACCATCAGGCCTCTCTGGAAACACCATATATTTT | CASSPSGLSGNTIYF | NA | TRBJ1-3 | NA | TRBV18
TGCGCCAGCAGTCATTCGAGGCCCGGGGCTGGGGCCAACGTCCTGACTTTC | CASSHSRPGAGANVLTF | NA | TRBJ2-6 | NA | TRBV23-1
TGTGCCAGCAACCGGGCGAACACCGGGGAGCTGTTTTTT | CASNRANTGELFF | NA | TRBJ2-2 | NA | TRBV6-2/TRBV6-3
TGCAGTGTTCAAAGGATCGGGGGCTGGGACACCGGGGAGCTGTTTTTT | CSVQRIGGWDTGELFF | NA | TRBJ2-2 | NA | TRBV20-1
TGCAGCGTTGAAGCGGGGACGGTTTATGGCTACACCTTC | CSVEAGTVYGYTF | NA | TRBJ1-2 | NA | TRBV29-1
TGTGCCAGCAGTTACCTCCGGACCGGGAACTATAGCTCCTATAATTCACCCCTCCACTTT | CASSYLRTGNYSSYNSPLHF | NA | TRBJ1-6 | NA | TRBV6-5
TGCAGCGCCCGACAGGGGGGGAACACTGAAGCTTTCTTT | CSARQGGNTEAFF | TRBD1 | TRBJ1-1 | NA | TRBV29-1
TGCAGTGCTGAGCCGGGACTGCAGCGGACCCAGTACTTC | CSAEPGLQRTQYF | NA | TRBJ2-5 | NA | TRBV20-1
TGTGCCAGCAGTTTAATGGGCGGGGCTAGTCGCTACGAGCAGTACTTC | CASSLMGGASRYEQYF | NA | TRBJ2-7 | NA | TRBV12-3/TRBV12-4
TGTGCCAGTAGTATGAGAGGCGGGCTGATGAATTCACCCCTCCACTTT | CASSMRGGLMNSPLHF | NA | TRBJ1-6 | NA | TRBV19
TGCGCCAGCAGCCAACGGGGTGAACAGTTCTTC | CASSQRGEQFF | NA | TRBJ2-1 | once | TRBV4-3
TGTGCCTGGAGTCCGCTCAATGAGCAGTTCTTC | CAWSPLNEQFF | NA | TRBJ2-1 | NA | TRBV30
TGTGCCAGCAGTTTATTGGGCAGGGGGACTCCAGATACGCAGTATTTT | CASSLLGRGTPDTQYF | NA | TRBJ2-3 | NA | TRBV12-3/TRBV12-4
TGCAGTGCCCACCCAACGCTAGACAGAATGGGGACCCAGTACTTC | CSAHPTLDRMGTQYF | NA | TRBJ2-5 | NA | TRBV20-1
TGTGCCAGCAACCCGGGGAGGACCGGGGAGCTGTTTTTT | CASNPGRTGELFF | NA | TRBJ2-2 | NA | TRBV6-5
TGCAGTGCCAACCCTAGCGGGAGCCTCTACGAGCAGTACTTC | CSANPSGSLYEQYF | TRBD2 | TRBJ2-7 | NA | TRBV20-1
TGTGCCAGCAGTTACGGGATTGCAACTAATGAAAAACTGTTTTTT | CASSYGIATNEKLFF | NA | TRBJ1-4 | once | TRBV12-3/TRBV12-4
TGCAGTGCTAGAGGGCAGCTCTCCAATCAGCCCCAGCATTTT | CSARGQLSNQPQHF | NA | TRBJ1-5 | NA | TRBV20-1
TGCTCAGGGCGGGGCAACACTGAAGCTTTCTTT | CSGRGNTEAFF | NA | TRBJ1-1 | NA | TRBV29-1
TGTGCCAGCAGCCAAGATAACGAGCAGTACTTC | CASSQDNEQYF | NA | TRBJ2-7 | once | TRBV3-1
TGTGCCAGCAGCGTAGGGAGGGTCCTTGGTTCACCCCTCCACTTT | CASSVGRVLGSPLHF | NA | TRBJ1-6 | NA | TRBV9
TGTGCCAGCACCGGCCGTGCCTACGAGCAGTACTTC | CASTGRAYEQYF | NA | TRBJ2-7 | NA | TRBV6-5
TGTGCTAGTGGTTTGTCGGGACAGCGTAATTCACCCCTCCACTTT | CASGLSGQRNSPLHF | TRBD1 | TRBJ1-6 | NA | TRBV12-5
TGTGCCAGCAGTTTATTTGGGGGGCTTGCTGAAGCTTTCTTT | CASSLFGGLAEAFF | NA | TRBJ1-1 | NA | TRBV27
TGCAGTGCCCACACAGGTGGGGCCAACGTCCTGACTTTC | CSAHTGGANVLTF | NA | TRBJ2-6 | NA | TRBV20-1
TGCAGTGCGATGGGACAGCTGGTTAATCGCAATCAGCCCCAGCATTTT | CSAMGQLVNRNQPQHF | TRBD1 | TRBJ1-5 | NA | TRBV20-1
TGCAGTGCTAGGTCAGTGAACACTGAAGCTTTCTTT | CSARSVNTEAFF | NA | TRBJ1-1 | NA | TRBV20-1
TGTGCCAGCAGCTCATGGACAGCCTACAATGAGCAGTTCTTC | CASSSWTAYNEQFF | NA | TRBJ2-1 | NA | TRBV13
TGTGCCACAAAGCCCAACGCAGGGGGCGTCAATGAGCAGTTCTTC | CATKPNAGGVNEQFF | TRBD1 | TRBJ2-1 | NA | TRBV12-3/TRBV12-4
TGCAGCGTTAGGGGCCAACAAATTTACGAGCAGTACTTC | CSVRGQQIYEQYF | NA | TRBJ2-7 | NA | TRBV29-1
TGTGCCAGCAGTGATCCCTCTAGCGGGGGGGCGTTCAACGAGCAGTACTTC | CASSDPSSGGAFNEQYF | TRBD2 | TRBJ2-7 | NA | TRBV6-2/TRBV6-3
TGCGCCAGCAGCCAGAACGACAGGAGCACCGGGGAGCTGTTTTTT | CASSQNDRSTGELFF | NA | TRBJ2-2 | NA | TRBV4-1
TGTGCCAGCAGCTTAGAGCCAGGGGCAAGAGGCTACACCTTC | CASSLEPGARGYTF | NA | TRBJ1-2 | NA | TRBV7-9
TGTGCCAGCAGCCAAGGGGGTGGCGCCAATCAGCCCCAGCATTTT | CASSQGGGANQPQHF | NA | TRBJ1-5 | NA | TRBV3-1
TGTGCCAGCAGCGTGGCCGAGGCAGGCCACCAAGAGACCCAGTACTTC | CASSVAEAGHQETQYF | NA | TRBJ2-5 | NA | TRBV7-7
TGTGCCTGGAGTATACAGGGTCGGGATTCACCCCTCCACTTT | CAWSIQGRDSPLHF | NA | TRBJ1-6 | once | TRBV30
TGTGCCACCAGTGACAACCAAGAAAAACTGTTTTTT | CATSDNQEKLFF | NA | TRBJ1-4 | NA | TRBV24-1
TGTGCCAGCAACTTTCCTAATGAGAACACTGAAGCTTTCTTT | CASNFPNENTEAFF | NA | TRBJ1-1 | NA | TRBV12-3/TRBV12-4
TGCAGCGTGTGGGTCACCGGGGAGCTGTTTTTT | CSVWVTGELFF | NA | TRBJ2-2 | once | TRBV29-1
TGCAGTGCTAGAAGGCAGACGAGGGGCGAGCAGTACTTC | CSARRQTRGEQYF | NA | TRBJ2-7 | NA | TRBV20-1
TGCAGCGTTGAAGGCCTGAACACTGAAGCTTTCTTT | CSVEGLNTEAFF | NA | TRBJ1-1 | NA | TRBV29-1
TGTGCCAGCAGCTTGGCTAGCGGGGGATTACCAGCCAAAAACATTCAGTACTTC | CASSLASGGLPAKNIQYF | TRBD2 | TRBJ2-4 | NA | TRBV7-9
TGTGCCAGCACGACACAGGGGCGGCTTGGCTACACCTTC | CASTTQGRLGYTF | TRBD1 | TRBJ1-2 | NA | TRBV27
TGTGCCTCCTCAATGGGGCAGGGTCAGGCAGATACGCAGTATTTT | CASSMGQGQADTQYF | NA | TRBJ2-3 | NA | TRBV30
TGTGCCACCAGTGATGGACCTTCCTACGAGCAGTACTTC | CATSDGPSYEQYF | NA | TRBJ2-7 | NA | TRBV24-1